The 16 T cell receptor beta chains below were found in one sample sequenced in a study of PD-L1 blockade in urothelial cancer. Using immunoSEQ multiplex PCR, the repertoire was profiled, and TCRdb retains in-frame clones only, with some absent. The table records around 120,000 clones, around 85% of them present only once. Sequencing used PBMCs, obtained around atezolizumab (anti-PD-L1) treatment. These receptors were collected from a man in his fifties with urothelial cancer.

This sequence joins TRBV2 and TRBJ1-1; D is perhaps TRBD1 (5 bases). The CDR3 has 14 amino acids. Germline CDR1 reads SNHLY; CDR2 reads FYNNEI. V lost 6 bases, J lost 2 bases, and 13 bases lay in between. The CDR3 sequence is CASRNTQANTEAFF. In DNA, the CDR3 is TGTGCCAGCAGGAACACACAGGCAAACACTGAAGCTTTCTTT.

CDR3 in amino acids: CASSVGREGQFFDTQYF. The CDR3 DNA reads TGTGCCAGCAGCGTAGGGCGGGAGGGCCAGTTTTTCGATACGCAGTATTTT. The chain employs TRBV9 and TRBJ2-3, with 9 nucleotides matching TRBD2. This CDR3 is built from 17 residues. V lost 0 bases to trimming and J lost 6 bases; unmatched junction nucleotides: 11. Looked up from germline, CDR1 is SGDLS and CDR2 is YYNGEE.

V gene TRBV2 combines with J gene TRBJ2-5; D call uncertain. V was shortened by 5 bases and J by 3 bases, with 4 bases between the two germline ends. In germline, CDR1 is SNHLY, CDR2 FYNNEI. The CDR3 contains 11 residues. CDR3 loop: CASSQEETQYF. CDR3 in DNA: TGTGCCAGCAGTCAGGAAGAGACCCAGTACTTC.

J is TRBJ2-7 and V is TRBV6-5; 7 bases agree with TRBD1. Germline V gene lookup returns CDR1 MNHEY and CDR2 SVGAGI. The CDR3 runs 15 residues. V lost 2 bases and J lost 7; bases outside the gene matches: 11. CDR3 sequence (DNA): TGTGCCAGCAGTTACGTACAGGGGAGCCCCCTGGAGCAGTACTTC. Protein product: CASSYVQGSPLEQYF.

This chain uses TRBV27 with TRBJ2-1, with 7 nucleotides matching TRBD2. The CDR3 sequence is 14 residues long. The J segment lost 6 bases and the V segment lost 5 bases, leaving 7 bases of the junction unmatched. Germline V gene data show CDR1 as MNHEY and CDR2 as SMNVEV (reference sequence). CDR3 DNA sequence: TGTGCCAGCAGTGCCTCGGGAGGATTCAATGAGCAGTTCTTC. Translation: CASSASGGFNEQFF.

The chain carries TRBV5-1 and TRBJ2-5; D ambiguous. With 1 base removed from V and 5 bases from J, the gap between germline ends came to 9 bases. In germline, CDR1 is SGHRS, CDR2 YFSETQ. The CDR3 loop spans 13 amino acids. CDR3 in DNA: TGCGCCAGCAGCTTGTACATGTCGGAGACCCAGTACTTC. Its translation: CASSLYMSETQYF.

The chain combines TRBV7-2 with TRBJ2-1; TRBD2 agrees at 14 bases. This CDR3 is 17 amino acids long. V trimming: 5 bases; J trimming: 4 bases; junction bases outside the gene matches: 7. Germline V lookup: CDR1 SGHTA, CDR2 FQGNSA. DNA of the CDR3: TGTGCCAGCAGCATCCTGACTAGCGGGAGGGTATACAATGAGCAGTTCTTC. Amino acids: CASSILTSGRVYNEQFF.

The CDR3 region has the DNA TGCGCCAGCAGTGGAAGACAAAGCAATGAGCAGTTCTTC. This gives the protein CASSGRQSNEQFF. The chain has TRBV10-1 and TRBJ2-1, with no clear D. V was shortened by 4 bases and J by 6 bases, with 10 bases between the two germline ends. Germline V gene sequence: CDR1 WNHNN, CDR2 SYGVQD (reference sequence). This CDR3 has 13 residues.

The chain is built from TRBV7-9 and TRBJ2-7, with a tentative D call TRBD2 (6 bases). Germline lookup yields CDR1 SEHNR and CDR2 FQNEAQ (reference sequence). V shed 5 bases and J shed 2 bases, with 19 bases lying between them. The CDR3 totals 16 residues. The CDR3 here is CASSERAGSRAYEQYF. CDR3 bases: TGTGCCAGCAGCGAGAGGGCGGGGAGTAGGGCCTACGAGCAGTACTTC.

J is TRBJ1-2 and V is TRBV18; tentatively, D is TRBD1 (6 bases). The length of the CDR3 is 12 residues. In germline, CDR1 is KGHSH, CDR2 LQKENI. Trimming left V 3 bases short and J 8 bases short, with 10 bases between. The CDR3 protein is CASSPGQVGYTF. CDR3 DNA sequence: TGTGCCAGCTCACCGGGACAAGTGGGCTACACCTTC.

This chain connects TRBV18 to TRBJ2-2; D not certain. The CDR3 covers 16 residues. V was trimmed by 3 bases and J by 0 bases, leaving 11 bases between them. The germline V gene encodes CDR1 KGHSH and CDR2 LQKENI. The DNA of the CDR3 is TGTGCCAGCTCACCTATACTACTTGCGAACACCGGGGAGCTGTTTTTT. It encodes CASSPILLANTGELFF.

V gene TRBV28 combines with J gene TRBJ1-2, with D tentatively TRBD1 (6 bases). There are 16 residues in the CDR3. Trimming removed 6 bases at V and 5 bases at J, with 22 bases between. Germline V gene lookup returns CDR1 MDHEN and CDR2 SYDVKM. The CDR3 nucleotides read TGTGCCAGCAGCCCCGCTGGGGGGGCAACATGGTATGGCTACACCTTC. Amino acid sequence: CASSPAGGATWYGYTF.

V and J are TRBV9 and TRBJ1-6; 10 bases match TRBD1. The V segment lost 3 bases and the J segment 7 bases; nucleotides outside the gene matches: 7. Germline V gene lookup returns CDR1 SGDLS and CDR2 YYNGEE. The CDR3 sequence is 16 residues long. The CDR3 sequence is CASSARQGALNSPLHF. The CDR3 nucleotides read TGTGCCAGCAGCGCGAGACAGGGGGCTTTGAATTCACCCCTCCACTTT.

A few counts support this clone. The V gene is TRBV6-1, the J gene TRBJ1-6; D may be TRBD1 (6 bases). Germline lookup yields CDR1 MNHNS and CDR2 SASEGT. V was trimmed by 6 bases and J by 8 bases, leaving 14 bases between them. The CDR3 spans 14 residues. The CDR3 is CASRQPSGDSPLHF. The DNA of the CDR3 is TGTGCCAGCAGACAACCCTCAGGGGATTCACCCCTCCACTTT.

The CDR3 coding sequence is TGTGCCAGCAGCCCGGGGACTGTTAATCAGCCCCAGCATTTT. As protein: CASSPGTVNQPQHF. V and J are TRBV5-5 and TRBJ1-5; maybe TRBD1 (5 bases). Germline CDR1 and CDR2: SGHKS and YYEKEE (reference sequence). With 4 bases removed from V and 4 bases from J, the gap between germline ends came to 12 bases. The CDR3 contains 14 residues.

This chain uses TRBV5-5 with TRBJ2-2, with D tentatively TRBD1 (6 bases). V was trimmed by 2 bases and J by 5 bases, leaving 13 bases between them. The germline CDR1 and CDR2 sequences are SGHKS and YYEKEE (reference sequence). The CDR3 consists of 15 residues. CDR3 residues: CASSLQGLRTGELFF. The CDR3, as DNA: TGTGCCAGCAGCTTACAGGGATTGAGGACCGGGGAGCTGTTTTTT.